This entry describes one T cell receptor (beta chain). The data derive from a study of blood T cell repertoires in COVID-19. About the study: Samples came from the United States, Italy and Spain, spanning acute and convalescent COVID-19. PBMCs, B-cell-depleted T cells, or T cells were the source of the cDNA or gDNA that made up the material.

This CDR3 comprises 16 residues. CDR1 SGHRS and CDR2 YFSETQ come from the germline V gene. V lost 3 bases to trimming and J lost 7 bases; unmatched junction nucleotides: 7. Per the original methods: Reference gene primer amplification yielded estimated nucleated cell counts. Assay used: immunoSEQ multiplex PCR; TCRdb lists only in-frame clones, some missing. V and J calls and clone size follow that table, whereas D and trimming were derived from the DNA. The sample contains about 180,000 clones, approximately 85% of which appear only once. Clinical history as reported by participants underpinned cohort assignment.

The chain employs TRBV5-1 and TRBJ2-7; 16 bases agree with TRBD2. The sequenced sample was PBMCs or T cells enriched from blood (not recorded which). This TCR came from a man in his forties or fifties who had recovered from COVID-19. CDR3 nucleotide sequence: TGCGCCAGCAGCTCCTATCCGGGACTAGCGGGAGGGGAGCAGTACTTC. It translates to CASSSYPGLAGGEQYF.